Shown below are 13 T cell receptor beta chains from a single sample sequenced in a study of metastatic and nonmetastatic thyroid tumors. TCRdb recomputed clones from the PCR reads via MiXCR. The data contain about 2,900 clones, about 40% of them seen just once; the ten biggest clones take up around 20%. There were no patients who had received any treatment before thyroid surgery. The sample consisted of tumor tissue. These receptors came from a female donor with papillary thyroid cancer or a benign thyroid nodule (not recorded which). Some clones in this sample may be carry-over from other donors' samples.

This clone was observed a handful of times. The gene calls are TRBV28 and TRBJ1-6, with D possibly matching TRBD1 (5 bases). This CDR3 has 16 amino acids. CDR1 MDHEN and CDR2 SYDVKM come from the germline V gene. Trimming cost V 4 bases and J 1 base, with 11 bases left between them. This CDR3 is CASSSTGSSYNSPLHF. The CDR3 DNA is TGTGCCAGCAGTTCCACAGGTAGTTCCTATAATTCACCCCTCCACTTT.

This clone was seen only a few times. CDR3 bases: TGTGCCAGCAGCTCGGGACAGTTTTACTCTGGGGCCAACGTCCTGACTTTC. Amino acid sequence: CASSSGQFYSGANVLTF. The V gene is TRBV6-1, the J gene TRBJ2-6; 7 bases align to TRBD1. The J segment lost 0 bases and the V segment lost 6 bases, leaving 8 bases of the junction unmatched. The CDR3 consists of 17 residues. CDR1 is MNHNS, CDR2 SASEGT, per germline.

V is TRBV5-1 and J is TRBJ1-6; D perhaps matches TRBD1 (6 bases). V was pared by 0 bases and J by 10 bases, with 11 bases between. This CDR3 contains 14 residues. Germline CDR1 SGHRS, CDR2 YFSETQ. CDR3 coding DNA: TGCGCCAGCAGCTTGGGACAGGTTCTCTCACCCCTCCACTTT. Encoded protein: CASSLGQVLSPLHF.

This clone was seen only a few times. The chain links TRBV6-1 to TRBJ1-1; D unclear. V was clipped by 2 bases and J by 4 bases, with 11 bases between them. This CDR3 comprises 14 residues. The germline V gene has CDR1 MNHNS and CDR2 SASEGT. CDR3 bases: TGTGCCAGCAGTGAATCTAGCAGCAGCACTGAAGCTTTCTTT. Protein product: CASSESSSSTEAFF.

This clone is labeled as large. The J gene is TRBJ2-7, the V gene TRBV7-8; D gene uncertain. Germline values: CDR1 SGHVS, CDR2 FQNEAQ. V lost 2 bases, J lost 2 bases, and 16 bases lay in between. There are 16 residues in the CDR3. The CDR3 here is CASSLFALVDTYEQYF. The CDR3 DNA reads as TGTGCCAGCAGCTTATTCGCCTTGGTTGACACCTACGAGCAGTACTTC.

This rearrangement joins TRBV2 to TRBJ2-3, with D possibly TRBD2 on 5 matching bases. CDR3 length: 16 residues. V was cut by 6 bases and J by 0 bases, with 16 bases left in between. The V gene's germline CDR1 is SNHLY and CDR2 FYNNEI. CDR3 loop: CASRKSSNPSTDTQYF. CDR3 DNA: TGTGCCAGCAGGAAATCTAGCAACCCTAGCACAGATACGCAGTATTTT.

The rearrangement links TRBV6-1 to TRBJ2-1; weak D call: TRBD2 (7 bases). CDR1 and CDR2 from the germline V gene are MNHNS and SASEGT. The CDR3 length is 16 residues. Trimming took 2 bases from V and 2 from J, leaving 13 bases between them. CDR3 sequence (DNA): TGTGCCAGCAGTGAACGGTGCGGGGGCACCTACAATGAGCAGTTCTTC. Translating it yields CASSERCGGTYNEQFF.

This clone was counted once. This rearrangement joins TRBV19 to TRBJ2-1, with 8 bases aligning to TRBD2. V was clipped by 7 bases and J by 10 bases; unmatched bases: 12. The CDR3 spans 14 residues. Germline V gene lookup returns CDR1 LNHDA and CDR2 SQIVND (reference sequence). The CDR3 coding sequence is TGTGCCAGTAAATTCGCCGGGAGGGCCCGAGAGCAGTTCTTC. Translating it yields CASKFAGRAREQFF.

This clone was observed a few times. V gene TRBV19 combines with J gene TRBJ1-2, with 8 bases fitting TRBD1. Germline V lookup: CDR1 LNHDA, CDR2 SQIVND (reference sequence). V gave up 3 bases and J gave up 4 bases; unmatched junction bases: 16. The CDR3 has 18 residues. This CDR3 is CASSMTGTGEIISYGYTF. CDR3 bases: TGTGCCAGTAGTATGACCGGGACAGGAGAAATAATAAGCTATGGCTACACCTTC.

The chain links TRBV7-3 to TRBJ1-1; D is undetermined. The length of the CDR3 is 14 residues. The V gene lost 4 bases and the J gene lost 4 bases, with 13 bases spanning the gap. Germline V gene lookup returns CDR1 SGHTA and CDR2 FQGTGA. The chain's CDR3 is CASSWGASGTEAFF. As DNA, the CDR3 is TGTGCCAGCAGCTGGGGAGCGAGCGGCACTGAAGCTTTCTTT.

The chain joins TRBV18 to TRBJ2-5; TRBD2 agrees at 9 bases. There are 13 residues in the CDR3. With 3 bases clipped from V and 4 bases from J, the junction kept 0 bases outside the gene matches. The germline CDR1 and CDR2 sequences are KGHSH and LQKENI. The CDR3 spells CASSPRGGETQYF. Here the CDR3 DNA reads TGTGCCAGCTCACCGCGGGGGGGAGAGACCCAGTACTTC.

For the CDR3, the DNA is TGCAGTGCTAGAATCATACAGGGATACGAGCAGTACTTC. Translation gives CSARIIQGYEQYF. The chain joins TRBV20-1 to TRBJ2-7, with a weak D call TRBD1 (6 bases). The V gene's germline CDR1 is DFQATT and CDR2 SNEGSKA (reference sequence). The CDR3 loop spans 13 amino acids. Deletions cut 2 bases from V and 4 bases from J, with 12 bases between.

Only a few counts were recorded for this clone. The chain is built from TRBV6-1 and TRBJ1-2, with 7 bases aligning to TRBD1. After removal of 6 bases from V and 6 bases from J, the junction contained 19 bases not matched to a gene. CDR1 is MNHNS and CDR2 is SASEGT in the germline V gene. The CDR3 consists of 17 residues. The CDR3 DNA is TGTGCCAGCAGAGAGATCACAGACAGGGCCTATTTTAATGGCTACACCTTC. Translation gives CASREITDRAYFNGYTF.